This entry describes one TCR beta chain. Its antigen is currently unknown. The germline CDR1 and CDR2 sequences are MNHNS and SASEGT. The V gene lost 2 bases and the J gene lost 2 bases, with 18 bases spanning the gap. The CDR3 is 17 residues long. Some 29,000 T cell genomes (roughly 190 ng DNA) went into each sorted-subset replicate. Produced via immunoSEQ multiplex PCR; TCRdb's table is partial and in-frame only. Of 450,000 to 700,000 clones detected, roughly 96% appear once; the ten largest clones hold 0.09% to 0.13%. This sample was taken from a study of shared clonotypes between healthy human individuals. Study details: Researchers assigned three CD4 naive, three CD4 memory, two CD8 naive and one CD8 memory plate to each donor. Points from the study as a whole: It was observed that 5% to 6% of naive CD4 clonotypes were shared across a handful of donors.

Only CD45RO-negative cells positively selected for CCR7 counted as naive CD8 cells, so terminally differentiated effector memory CD45RA+ cells were excluded. Sequencing was carried out using naive CD8+ T cells sorted from blood. This sequence was found in a woman in her 30s in good health. The V and J genes are TRBV6-1 and TRBJ2-5, with D possibly matching TRBD1 (6 bases). CDR3 sequence: CASSESRKRTEQETQYF. CDR3 nucleotides: TGTGCCAGCAGTGAATCAAGGAAGAGGACAGAGCAAGAGACCCAGTACTTC.